The 14 T cell receptor beta chains listed next were all sequenced from one sample in a study of tumor-infiltrating lymphocytes in primary liver carcinoma. The template, roughly 0.45 ug total RNA, yielded TCR beta cDNA made with a constant-region primer. Generation of the TCR beta libraries relied on three nested multiplex PCR rounds using slightly modified ARM-PCR. A C-beta reverse primer was combined with TRBV1-TRBV30 forward primers in the first two PCR rounds, and each round had approximately 10 cycles. TCRdb processed the multiplex PCR reads anew with MiXCR; each CDR3 protein has one entry. The sample shows about 100,000 distinct CDR3 sequences, 68% of them seen only once. Co-extracted RNA and DNA came from roughly 20-30 mg of unsorted bulk tissue. Sequences were obtained from tumor-adjacent normal liver tissue. These receptor sequences come from a man in his forties with primary liver carcinoma and hepatitis B virus infection.

About this clonotype itself: This may be a read error: a much more frequent sequence differs by one nucleotide. This chain links TRBV5-5 with TRBJ1-6, with no clear D. Germline V gene lookup returns CDR1 SGHKS and CDR2 YYEKEE (reference sequence). This CDR3 comprises 12 residues. CDR3 protein: CASSLDGSPFHF. CDR3 in DNA: TGTGCCAGCAGCTTGGATGGTTCACCCTTCCACTTT.

This chain connects TRBV11-2 to TRBJ2-7; 9 positions agree with TRBD1. CDR1 is SGHAT, CDR2 FQNNGV, per germline. This CDR3 comprises 13 residues. Trimming removed 5 bases from V and 10 bases from J; junction bases left unmatched: 9. This CDR3 is CASSTGTGRDQYF. As DNA, the CDR3 is TGTGCCAGCAGCACCGGGACAGGGAGGGATCAGTACTTC.

The chain joins TRBV11-1 to TRBJ2-1, with 13 nucleotides matching TRBD2. The V segment lost 5 bases and the J segment 8 bases; nucleotides outside the gene matches: 6. From germline, CDR1 is SGHAT and CDR2 FQDESV (reference sequence). The CDR3 contains 15 residues. The chain's CDR3 is CASSRLAGGRDEQFF. The CDR3, as DNA: TGTGCCAGCAGCAGACTAGCGGGAGGACGCGATGAGCAGTTCTTC.

The chain has TRBV6-1 and TRBJ1-5, with D possibly TRBD1 on 5 matching bases. The germline V gene encodes CDR1 MNHNS and CDR2 SASEGT. The V and J ends lost 1 base and 3 bases respectively, with 10 bases between them. The CDR3 runs 15 residues. CDR3 DNA: TGTGCCAGCAGTGAAGAGGAGGGGATCAATCAGCCCCAGCATTTT. Amino acids: CASSEEEGINQPQHF.

A word on this clonotype: This CDR3 fails to terminate in the conserved phenylalanine or tryptophan, so it likely reflects a read error. The limits of the CDR3 on the DNA are not certain, so only TCRdb's listed CDR3 is given. CDR3 loop: CASSHISVYNEQFI. The rearrangement joins TRBV11-2 to TRBJ2-1; the tabulated D call, TRBD2, remains unverified against the DNA. The CDR3 is 14 amino acids long, termini counted. Germline V gene data show CDR1 as SGHAT and CDR2 as FQNNGV.

The table lists this clonotype with many counts. The chain joins TRBV13 to TRBJ1-1; possible D gene TRBD1, 6 bases. The CDR3 extends over 13 amino acids. V lost 8 bases to trimming and J lost 4 bases, with 14 bases between them. CDR1 and CDR2 (germline): PRHDT, FYEKMQ (reference sequence). The CDR3 reads CASRLRGSTEAFF. CDR3 in DNA: TGTGCCAGCCGCCTGAGGGGGAGCACTGAAGCTTTCTTT.

Only one count was recorded for this clonotype. The chain links TRBV12-3 or TRBV12-4 to TRBJ2-7, with D hard to call. This CDR3 comprises 14 residues. CDR3 nucleotides: TGTGTCAACAGTGGCGTGTCTTCCTCCTACGAGCAGTACTTC. The encoded protein is CVNSGVSSSYEQYF.

CDR3 loop: CASSRRLTGTQETQYF. As DNA, the CDR3 is TGTGCCAGCAGCCGCAGACTAACGGGAACTCAAGAGACCCAGTACTTC. The rearrangement uses TRBV11-2 and TRBJ2-5; D is possibly TRBD2 (5 bases). The germline CDR1 and CDR2 sequences are SGHAT and FQNNGV. The CDR3 contains 16 residues. Trimming cost V 5 bases and J 2 bases, with 18 bases left between them.

This clonotype was detected once. A clone one base away is much larger, so this may be a read error. The chain recombines TRBV13 with TRBJ1-4, with D uncertain. CDR3 length: 13 amino acids. In germline, CDR1 is PRHDT, CDR2 FYEKMQ (reference sequence). CDR3 bases: TGTGCCAGCAACTTAAGGAGCGCGGAAAAACTGTTTTTT. Encoded protein: CASNLRSAEKLFF.

J is TRBJ2-1 and V is TRBV11-2; 7 nucleotides line up with TRBD2. This CDR3 is built from 16 residues. After removal of 3 bases from V and 9 bases from J, the junction contained 14 bases not matched to a gene. Per the germline V gene, CDR1 is SGHAT and CDR2 is FQNNGV. DNA of the CDR3: TGTGCCAGCAGCTTGTGTATCGGACTAGTCATGGGTGAGCAGTTCTTC. The encoded protein is CASSLCIGLVMGEQFF.

Comments on this clonotype: As the CDR3 is not closed by the conserved phenylalanine or tryptophan, this likely results from a read error. The rearrangement uses TRBV7-9 and TRBJ2-6, with D possibly TRBD2 on 6 matching bases. Germline CDR1 SEHNR, CDR2 FQNEAQ (reference sequence). CDR3 length equals 15 residues. CDR3 coding DNA: TGCGCCAGCAGTTTAGGAGGGCTTGGGGCCAACGTCCTGACTTCC. It codes for CASSLGGLGANVLTS.

A remark on this clonotype: A much larger clone lies one base from this, so it may be a read error. The V call is TRBV10-3, the J call TRBJ2-2, with a possible D match to TRBD2 (5 bases). This CDR3 contains 12 residues. Germline V gene sequence: CDR1 ENHRY, CDR2 SYGVKD. Written as DNA, the CDR3 is TGTGCCATCAGTATAAACACCGGGGAGCTGCTTTTT. Amino acids: CAISINTGELLF.

The rearrangement joins TRBV4-2 to TRBJ2-1, with TRBD2 matching over 9 bases. This CDR3 comprises 16 residues. V dropped 5 bases and J dropped 5; count of bases not matched to a gene: 10. CDR1 is LGHNA, CDR2 YNFKEQ, per germline. The CDR3 is CASSVTGASGDNEQFF. The CDR3 nucleotides are TGTGCCAGCAGCGTAACTGGAGCTAGCGGGGACAATGAGCAGTTCTTC.

For this clonotype: Compared with germline, one end of the junction differs, possibly owing to a read error. The chain has TRBV12-3 or TRBV12-4 and TRBJ2-1; D not certain. The CDR3 has 15 residues. This CDR3 is CASNTPSESYKEQFF. CDR3 DNA sequence: TGTGCCAGCAATACGCCTTCGGAGTCCTACAAAGAGCAGTTCTTC.